These 31 T cell receptor beta chains were all obtained from the same sample, sequenced in a study of shared clonotypes between healthy human individuals. Clones were read by immunoSEQ multiplex PCR, and TCRdb kept only the in-frame ones, dropping some. The sample lists about 1 million clones, about three quarters occurring once. The sample taken for sequencing was memory CD4+ T cells sorted from blood. Subset reported: CD45RA-negative fraction. The receptors here all came from a man aged 18 to 30 in good health.

Turning to this clone: With only one base between it and a far larger clone, this is likely a read error. This chain links TRBV10-2 with TRBJ1-5; TRBD1 matches at 9 bases. This CDR3 region has 13 residues. V lost 6 bases and J lost 6; bases outside the gene matches: 3. Looked up from germline, CDR1 is WSHSY and CDR2 is SAAADI. The CDR3 sequence is CASSPDRGQPQHF. CDR3 bases: TGCGCCAGCAGCCCGGACAGGGGTCAGCCCCAGCATTTT.

CDR3 sequence (DNA): TGTGCCAGCAGCCCAGCGAAGGGATCAGCCAAAAACATTCAGTACTTC. This sequence encodes CASSPAKGSAKNIQYF. The rearrangement joins TRBV9 to TRBJ2-4, with D unresolved. Germline V gene data show CDR1 as SGDLS and CDR2 as YYNGEE. The CDR3 has 16 residues. V gave up 4 bases and J gave up 0 bases, with 14 bases separating them.

This clone occurred once. The DNA for the CDR3 is TGTGCCAGCAGCCTGGGGCCAGGGGGAGGTCAGCCCCAGCATTTT. Translated: CASSLGPGGGQPQHF. The chain carries TRBV6-6 and TRBJ1-5, with 7 bases aligning to TRBD1. The germline gives CDR1 MNHNY, CDR2 SVGAGI (reference sequence). Germline trimming cut 6 bases from V and 6 bases from J; bases unmatched to any gene: 11. The CDR3 extends over 15 amino acids.

This sequence joins TRBV15 and TRBJ2-5, with 8 bases lining up with TRBD2. The CDR3 totals 17 residues. From germline, CDR1 is LNHNV and CDR2 YYDKDF (reference sequence). Trimming cost V 1 base and J 1 base; bases outside gene matches: 8. This CDR3 is CATSRALGGGFQETQYF. CDR3 DNA: TGTGCCACCAGCAGAGCCCTGGGCGGGGGGTTCCAAGAGACCCAGTACTTC.

In regard to this clone: A much larger clone lies a single base off, so this may be a read error. This chain links TRBV7-2 with TRBJ2-7; 10 bases agree with TRBD2. The CDR3 is 14 residues long. Germline assignment: CDR1 SGHTA and CDR2 FQGNSA. Germline trimming cut 5 bases from V and 0 bases from J; bases unmatched to any gene: 1. For the CDR3, the DNA is TGTGCCAGCAGCCCTAGCGGGAGCTCCTACGAGCAGTACTTC. It is translated as CASSPSGSSYEQYF.

This clone was seen many times. This same CDR3 is encoded by further DNA sequences in the sample. The J gene is TRBJ1-6, the V gene TRBV18; the D is unclear. V was clipped by 3 bases and J by 7 bases, with 7 bases between them. Germline CDR1 reads KGHSH; CDR2 reads LQKENI. This CDR3 has 13 amino acids. The CDR3 nucleotides are TGTGCCAGCTCACCTAACAGCAATTCACCCCTCCACTTT. The encoded protein is CASSPNSNSPLHF.

This clone came up a few times. The chain links TRBV7-2 to TRBJ2-7, with 7 nucleotides matching TRBD1. Germline V gene data show CDR1 as SGHTA and CDR2 as FQGNSA. This CDR3 has 13 residues. V dropped 4 bases and J dropped 6; count of bases not matched to a gene: 6. This chain's CDR3 is CASSSWTGSEQYF. CDR3 nucleotides: TGTGCCAGCAGCTCCTGGACAGGTTCCGAGCAGTACTTC.

V and J are TRBV5-4 and TRBJ2-2; 14 nucleotides line up with TRBD2. CDR1 and CDR2 (germline): SGHNT, YYREEE (reference sequence). V was clipped by 4 bases and J by 6 bases; unmatched bases: 2. CDR3 length equals 15 residues. Here the CDR3 reads CASSPGLAGAGELFF. CDR3 sequence (DNA): TGTGCCAGCAGCCCGGGACTAGCGGGAGCCGGGGAGCTGTTTTTT.

CDR3 amino acids: CACYSGGLRPEAFF. CDR3 nucleotides: TGTGCCTGTTACTCGGGTGGTTTACGCCCTGAAGCTTTCTTT. V usage is TRBV30 and J usage is TRBJ1-1; D remains ambiguous. Trimming cost V 6 bases and J 6 bases, with 20 bases left between them. Germline values: CDR1 GTSNPN, CDR2 SVGIG (reference sequence). The CDR3 extends over 14 amino acids. Variable domain in full (rest from reference TRBV30 and TRBJ1-1): SQTIHQWPATLVQPVGSPLSLECTVEGTSNPNLYWYRQAAGRGLQLLFYSVGIGQISSEVPQNLSASRPQDRQFILSSKKLLLSDSGFYLCACYSGGLRPEAFFGQGTRLTVV.

This clone has only a few counts. This may be a read error, as it is one base from a much larger clone. Other DNA sequences within the sample encode an identical CDR3. The rearrangement links TRBV5-1 to TRBJ2-3; D remains ambiguous. Germline loops: CDR1 SGHRS, CDR2 YFSETQ. V lost 0 bases, J lost 2 bases, and 7 bases lay in between. This CDR3 region has 14 residues. The CDR3 DNA reads TGCGCCAGCAGCTTGGAGCAGACCACAGATACGCAGTATTTT. Its protein product is CASSLEQTTDTQYF.

V is TRBV19 and J is TRBJ1-1; D is ambiguous. The CDR3 length is 16 residues. The V and J ends lost 6 bases and 0 bases respectively, with 17 bases between them. Per the germline V gene, CDR1 is LNHDA and CDR2 is SQIVND (reference sequence). The CDR3 bases are TGTGCCAGTAGCATCCGAAATACTCTCCTGAACACTGAAGCTTTCTTT. This translates into CASSIRNTLLNTEAFF. Complete variable domain (other parts from reference TRBV19 and TRBJ1-1): DGGITQSPKYLFRKEGQNVTLSCEQNLNHDAMYWYRQDPGQGLRLIYYSQIVNDFQKGDIAEGYSVSREKKESFPLTVTSAQKNPTAFYLCASSIRNTLLNTEAFFGQGTRLTVV.

The CDR3 sequence: CSVDRGNTDTQYF. In nucleotides, the CDR3 is TGCAGCGTTGATCGGGGAAACACAGATACGCAGTATTTT. The V and J genes are TRBV29-1 and TRBJ2-3, with D possibly matching TRBD2 (5 bases). The CDR3 contains 13 residues. V was cut by 3 bases and J by 2 bases, with 9 bases left in between. Germline lookup yields CDR1 SQVTM and CDR2 ANQGSEA.

This clone was observed a handful of times. In DNA, the CDR3 is TGTGCCTGGAGGGAGGGAGCAGGAAACACCATATATTTT. Protein sequence: CAWREGAGNTIYF. The chain uses TRBV30 and TRBJ1-3; no reliable D call. Germline lookup yields CDR1 GTSNPN and CDR2 SVGIG (reference sequence). Trimming removed 3 bases at V and 4 bases at J, with 10 bases between. This CDR3 is built from 13 residues.

The V call is TRBV10-3, the J call TRBJ2-3; 10 positions match TRBD2. CDR1 and CDR2 from the germline V gene are ENHRY and SYGVKD. The CDR3 spans 16 residues. The V segment lost 3 bases and the J segment 0 bases; nucleotides outside the gene matches: 3. The chain's CDR3 is CAISDSSGSSTDTQYF. The CDR3 DNA reads as TGTGCCATCAGTGATTCTAGCGGGAGTAGCACAGATACGCAGTATTTT.

V is TRBV5-8 and J is TRBJ2-7; D gene uncertain. The V gene lost 4 bases and the J gene lost 6 bases, with 11 bases spanning the gap. This CDR3 contains 12 residues. Germline CDR1 is SGHTS and CDR2 is YDEGEE. The CDR3 here is CASSKRAFEQYF. For the CDR3, the DNA is TGTGCCAGCAGCAAAAGGGCCTTCGAGCAGTACTTC. Based on the CDR3 plus reference TRBV5-8 and TRBJ2-7, the full variable domain is EAGVTQSPTHLIKTRGQQATLRCSPISGHTSVYWYQQALGLGLQFLLWYDEGEERNRGNFPPRFSGRQFPNYSSELNVNALELEDSALYLCASSKRAFEQYFGPGTRLTVT.

The V and J genes are TRBV5-1 and TRBJ2-5; D assignment may be TRBD1 or TRBD2 (5 bases each). Germline CDR1 reads SGHRS; CDR2 reads YFSETQ. V dropped 1 base and J dropped 4 bases, with 11 bases sitting between them. This CDR3 is built from 14 residues. CDR3 in DNA: TGCGCCAGCAGCTTGATGGGGGATCGAGAGACCCAGTACTTC. Its protein is CASSLMGDRETQYF.

The V and J genes are TRBV5-5 and TRBJ2-7, with TRBD2 matching 11 bases. V dropped 0 bases and J dropped 3; count of bases not matched to a gene: 5. The CDR3 runs to 16 residues. Germline V CDR1 and CDR2: SGHKS, YYEKEE (reference sequence). The CDR3 nucleotides are TGTGCCAGCAGCTTGGCCGCTAGCGGGGGGATCTACGAGCAGTACTTC. It codes for CASSLAASGGIYEQYF. The full variable domain, in which reference TRBV5-5 and TRBJ2-7 provide the parts outside the CDR3, is DAGVTQSPTHLIKTRGQQVTLRCSPISGHKSVSWYQQVLGQGPQFIFQYYEKEERGRGNFPDRFSARQFPNYSSELNVNALLLGDSALYLCASSLAASGGIYEQYFGPGTRLTVT.

The V and J genes are TRBV15 and TRBJ2-1; 8 bases agree with TRBD2. This CDR3 spans 16 amino acids. The germline CDR1 and CDR2 sequences are LNHNV and YYDKDF (reference sequence). V shed 4 bases, J shed 4 bases, and the junction held 9 bases outside the gene matches. The CDR3 sequence: CATSTQGRGVYNEQFF. CDR3 coding DNA: TGTGCCACCAGCACCCAAGGGCGGGGGGTATACAATGAGCAGTTCTTC.

The V gene is TRBV5-1, the J gene TRBJ2-3; D gene ambiguous. The V and J ends lost 0 bases and 0 bases respectively, with 8 bases between them. CDR3 length: 15 residues. Germline V gives CDR1 SGHRS, CDR2 YFSETQ. The CDR3 is CASSLVGQSTDTQYF. In nucleotides, the CDR3 is TGCGCCAGCAGCTTGGTAGGGCAGAGCACAGATACGCAGTATTTT.

This clone appeared a few times. The rearrangement joins TRBV28 to TRBJ1-2; the D gene is possibly TRBD1 (5 bases). The V end lost 2 bases, the J end lost 3 bases, and 7 bases lay between the germline ends. This CDR3 is built from 13 residues. Looked up from germline, CDR1 is MDHEN and CDR2 is SYDVKM. CDR3 nucleotides: TGTGCCAGCAGTTTAGGGGGTTACTATGGCTACACCTTC. It yields the protein CASSLGGYYGYTF.

This clone came up a few times. V usage is TRBV18 and J usage is TRBJ2-7; TRBD1 might be the D (6 bases). V lost 2 bases to trimming and J lost 5 bases, with 19 bases between them. The CDR3 has 16 residues. Germline CDR1 is KGHSH and CDR2 is LQKENI. The CDR3 is CASSPRGTTFRNEQYF. The CDR3 region has the DNA TGTGCCAGCTCACCAAGGGGGACAACCTTCCGGAACGAGCAGTACTTC.

Comments on this clone: The sample has other DNA sequences that encode this CDR3 too. The chain combines TRBV5-8 with TRBJ1-3, with TRBD1 identical over 7 bases. With 2 bases clipped from V and 4 bases from J, the junction kept 3 bases outside the gene matches. From germline, CDR1 is SGHTS and CDR2 YDEGEE. This CDR3 contains 14 residues. The CDR3, as DNA: TGTGCCAGCAGCTTCCGGGACAGCGGAAACACCATATATTTT. Amino acid sequence: CASSFRDSGNTIYF. Using reference TRBV5-8 and TRBJ1-3 for the parts outside the CDR3, the full variable domain is EAGVTQSPTHLIKTRGQQATLRCSPISGHTSVYWYQQALGLGLQFLLWYDEGEERNRGNFPPRFSGRQFPNYSSELNVNALELEDSALYLCASSFRDSGNTIYFGEGSWLTVV.

The sample holds a few counts of this clone. The gene calls are TRBV29-1 and TRBJ1-1, with D possibly TRBD1 on 5 matching bases. V shed 3 bases and J shed 1 base, with 15 bases lying between them. This CDR3 contains 15 residues. The germline CDR1 and CDR2 sequences are SQVTM and ANQGSEA. The CDR3 nucleotides are TGCAGCGTTGAGTTGCCCAGGGAGTGGAACACTGAAGCTTTCTTT. It encodes CSVELPREWNTEAFF.

CDR3 sequence (DNA): TGTGCCAGCAGCCGGGACAGGGCCGAATTGGAGGGTGGCTACACCTTC. Its protein product is CASSRDRAELEGGYTF. The chain uses TRBV5-4 and TRBJ1-2; 9 positions agree with TRBD1. The J segment lost 7 bases and the V segment lost 4 bases, leaving 14 bases of the junction unmatched. The CDR3 runs 16 residues. Germline V gene lookup returns CDR1 SGHNT and CDR2 YYREEE (reference sequence).

This chain links TRBV4-1 with TRBJ1-3; TRBD1 agrees at 7 bases. CDR3 length: 16 amino acids. The trim removed 0 bases at V and 4 bases at J, leaving 6 bases unmatched. Germline CDR1 reads MGHRA; CDR2 reads YSYEKL. The CDR3 region has the DNA TGCGCCAGCAGCCAAGATCCGGCAGGGGGAGGAAACACCATATATTTT. This translates into CASSQDPAGGGNTIYF.

The chain uses TRBV6-4 and TRBJ1-6; weak D call: TRBD1 (5 bases). The CDR3 is 13 residues long. The V and J ends lost 6 bases and 5 bases respectively, with 8 bases between them. Per germline, CDR1 MRHNA and CDR2 SNTAGT. CDR3 loop: CASRQEDNSPLHF. CDR3 sequence (DNA): TGTGCCAGCAGACAGGAGGATAATTCACCCCTCCACTTT.

The rearrangement joins TRBV5-1 to TRBJ2-3; TRBD2 agrees at 13 bases. The V segment lost 0 bases and the J segment 4 bases; nucleotides outside the gene matches: 5. Germline CDR1 and CDR2: SGHRS and YFSETQ. This CDR3 spans 17 amino acids. The CDR3 region has the DNA TGCGCCAGCAGCTTGGTACTAGCGGGGGGGCAGGCAGATACGCAGTATTTT. Protein: CASSLVLAGGQADTQYF.

This chain connects TRBV6-6 to TRBJ1-1; TRBD1 is a possible D gene (5 bases). V was clipped by 2 bases and J by 0 bases, with 7 bases between them. Germline assignment: CDR1 MNHNY and CDR2 SVGAGI (reference sequence). The CDR3 totals 14 residues. The CDR3 protein is CASSYPGMNTEAFF. The CDR3 DNA sequence: TGTGCCAGCAGTTACCCAGGGATGAACACTGAAGCTTTCTTT.

To note about this clone: This sequence is one base from a far larger clone and is likely a read error. This same CDR3 is encoded by further DNA sequences in the sample. The chain employs TRBV5-1 and TRBJ2-3, with D uncertain. Looked up from germline, CDR1 is SGHRS and CDR2 is YFSETQ. This CDR3 has 11 amino acids. With 1 base removed from V and 4 bases from J, the gap between germline ends came to 1 base. The DNA of the CDR3 is TGCGCCAGCAGCTTGTCAGATACGCAGTATTTT. The encoded protein is CASSLSDTQYF.

The chain joins TRBV18 to TRBJ2-3; 8 positions agree with TRBD2. The CDR3 has 13 residues. The V and J ends lost 6 bases and 5 bases, in that order; junction bases with no gene match: 4. Germline CDR1 and CDR2: KGHSH and LQKENI. CDR3 sequence reads: CASSQTSGDTQYF. CDR3 DNA sequence: TGTGCCAGCTCGCAAACTAGCGGAGATACGCAGTATTTT.

This CDR3 is CASSPEGSSTDTQYF. CDR3 DNA sequence: TGTGCCAGCAGCCCTGAGGGCTCTAGCACAGATACGCAGTATTTT. The gene calls are TRBV7-3 and TRBJ2-3; D possibly corresponds to TRBD2 (5 bases). V was cut by 5 bases and J by 0 bases, with 12 bases left in between. CDR3 size: 15 residues. Germline lookup yields CDR1 SGHTA and CDR2 FQGTGA.